Presented here are 26 T cell receptor beta chains from one specimen sequenced in a study of cytomegalovirus exposure and HLA in healthy donors. With 60 Vbeta and 13 Jbeta primers, the PCR was carried out. This table comes from immunoSEQ multiplex PCR, and its TCRdb copy is limited to in-frame clones, with some not included. The sample records 80,000 to 95,000 clones, roughly 76% being singletons. Sequenced sample: PBMCs. These receptor sequences come from a woman aged 25 to 39 in good health and CMV-seronegative.

This rearrangement joins TRBV4-2 to TRBJ2-5; TRBD2 matches 10 bases. This CDR3 is built from 14 residues. The junction had 5 bases not matched to a gene; V was cut back by 5 bases and J by 5 bases. Germline values: CDR1 LGHNA, CDR2 YNFKEQ. CDR3 sequence (DNA): TGTGCCAGCAGCACCGGGACTAGCGACGAGACCCAGTACTTC. Protein product: CASSTGTSDETQYF.

On this clone itself: Germline and junction disagree at one end, which may indicate a read error. V usage is TRBV5-1 and J usage is TRBJ2-7; maybe TRBD2 (5 bases). The CDR3 loop spans 14 amino acids. Germline V gives CDR1 SGHRS, CDR2 YFSETQ. CDR3 loop: CASSLETWGGSQSF. CDR3 coding DNA: TGCGCCAGCAGCTTGGAAACTTGGGGTGGGAGTCAGAGCTTC.

The V gene is TRBV5-4, the J gene TRBJ2-7; 7 bases align to TRBD1. There are 12 residues in the CDR3. V lost 10 bases and J lost 1; bases outside the gene matches: 5. Per the germline V gene, CDR1 is SGHNT and CDR2 is YYREEE (reference sequence). The CDR3 here is CAFRDRSYEQYF. The CDR3 nucleotides are TGTGCCTTCAGGGACAGATCCTACGAGCAGTACTTC.

The chain has TRBV19 and TRBJ2-2, with 7 positions matching TRBD1. The CDR3 has 17 residues. Trimming cost V 4 bases and J 0 bases; bases outside gene matches: 8. Germline V gene sequence: CDR1 LNHDA, CDR2 SQIVND (reference sequence). CDR3 residues: CASSTRGQFANTGELFF. Here the CDR3 DNA reads TGTGCCAGTAGTACACGGGGACAGTTCGCGAACACCGGGGAGCTGTTTTTT.

This rearrangement joins TRBV6-1 to TRBJ2-7; TRBD2 aligns across 9 bases. V was pared by 3 bases and J by 4 bases, with 4 bases of the junction left unmatched. The germline V gene encodes CDR1 MNHNS and CDR2 SASEGT. This CDR3 has 14 amino acids. The CDR3 loop is CASSDGSGGYEQYF. CDR3 DNA sequence: TGTGCCAGCAGTGATGGTAGCGGGGGTTACGAGCAGTACTTC.

This clone was counted between two and nine times. The rearrangement links TRBV19 to TRBJ2-5, with no clear D. The germline gives CDR1 LNHDA, CDR2 SQIVND (reference sequence). The V gene lost 5 bases and the J gene lost 0 bases, with 13 bases spanning the gap. The CDR3 contains 15 residues. The CDR3 loop reads CASSARLVYQETQYF. In DNA form, the CDR3 reads TGTGCCAGTAGTGCCCGACTGGTGTACCAAGAGACCCAGTACTTC.

The gene calls are TRBV6-5 and TRBJ1-2; 7 bases line up with TRBD1. CDR1 is MNHEY and CDR2 is SVGAGI in the germline V gene. The CDR3 loop spans 14 amino acids. V gave up 4 bases and J gave up 8 bases; unmatched junction bases: 10. The CDR3 DNA reads TGTGCCAGCAGTTTTAGGCAGGGGGGCTGGGGCTACACCTTC. Translating it yields CASSFRQGGWGYTF.

V and J are TRBV7-3 and TRBJ2-2; TRBD2 agrees at 13 bases. The J segment lost 6 bases and the V segment lost 0 bases, leaving 10 bases of the junction unmatched. In germline, CDR1 is SGHTA, CDR2 FQGTGA. The CDR3 loop spans 19 amino acids. The CDR3: CASSLTLTSGRAKSGELFF. The DNA of the CDR3 is TGTGCCAGCAGCTTAACGCTAACTAGCGGGAGGGCCAAGTCCGGGGAGCTGTTTTTT.

The rearrangement uses TRBV5-4 and TRBJ2-1; 10 bases line up with TRBD2. There are 15 residues in the CDR3. Unmatched junction bases numbered 5, after V lost 2 bases and J lost 6 bases. The germline gives CDR1 SGHNT, CDR2 YYREEE (reference sequence). CDR3 in DNA: TGTGCCAGCAGCTTAGGGAGCGGGAGGGCCAATGAGCAGTTCTTC. This sequence encodes CASSLGSGRANEQFF.

This clone has only a few counts. This chain uses TRBV7-9 with TRBJ1-1; D call uncertain. Trimming took off 2 bases at V and 0 bases at J, with 7 bases between the two ends. This CDR3 has 14 residues. Germline V gives CDR1 SEHNR, CDR2 FQNEAQ (reference sequence). CDR3 sequence: CASSLRELNTEAFF. As DNA, the CDR3 is TGTGCCAGCAGCTTACGGGAGTTGAACACTGAAGCTTTCTTT.

The chain couples TRBV27 to TRBJ2-5; 10 bases are shared with TRBD1. The CDR3 spans 15 residues. V trimming: 5 bases; J trimming: 1 base; junction bases outside the gene matches: 4. Germline assignment: CDR1 MNHEY and CDR2 SMNVEV (reference sequence). In DNA form, the CDR3 reads TGTGCCAGCAGTACCCGGGACAGGGGCCAAGAGACCCAGTACTTC. Translation gives CASSTRDRGQETQYF.

The rearrangement links TRBV2 to TRBJ2-1; 8 bases are a match to TRBD2. The CDR3 runs to 15 residues. The germline gives CDR1 SNHLY, CDR2 FYNNEI. V dropped 3 bases and J dropped 4; count of bases not matched to a gene: 5. DNA of the CDR3: TGTGCCAGCAGTGATCAGCGGGAGATGTACAATGAGCAGTTCTTC. Protein sequence: CASSDQREMYNEQFF.

The J gene is TRBJ2-1, the V gene TRBV18; TRBD2 agrees at 11 bases. V lost 3 bases and J lost 4; bases outside the gene matches: 5. Germline lookup yields CDR1 KGHSH and CDR2 LQKENI. CDR3 length: 16 amino acids. CDR3 region: CASSPIAGGNYNEQFF. For the CDR3, the DNA is TGTGCCAGCTCACCTATAGCGGGAGGGAATTACAATGAGCAGTTCTTC.

This chain uses TRBV7-2 with TRBJ2-7; no definite D call. The germline V gene has CDR1 SGHTA and CDR2 FQGNSA. This CDR3 is 11 amino acids long. V lost 4 bases and J 3 bases, leaving 4 bases between the germline ends. The DNA of the CDR3 is TGTGCCAGCAGCTCGGTCTACGAGCAGTACTTC. Protein product: CASSSVYEQYF.

The rearrangement links TRBV11-3 to TRBJ2-1; TRBD2 aligns across 7 bases. CDR1 SGHNT and CDR2 YENEEA come from the germline V gene. V trimming: 5 bases; J trimming: 5 bases; junction bases outside the gene matches: 6. This CDR3 has 14 amino acids. The chain's CDR3 is CASSTWSGDNEQFF. The CDR3 bases are TGTGCCAGCAGCACCTGGAGCGGGGACAATGAGCAGTTCTTC.

V is TRBV4-3 and J is TRBJ2-3; 7 bases align to TRBD1. CDR1 is LGHNA and CDR2 is YSLEER in the germline V gene. The J segment lost 9 bases and the V segment lost 5 bases, leaving 8 bases of the junction unmatched. The CDR3 consists of 13 residues. Here the CDR3 reads CASSTHDRETQYF. Here the CDR3 DNA reads TGCGCCAGCAGCACTCATGACAGGGAGACGCAGTATTTT.

This clone is a singleton in its sample. J is TRBJ2-1 and V is TRBV19; 7 bases map to TRBD1. The germline CDR1 and CDR2 sequences are LNHDA and SQIVND (reference sequence). There are 16 residues in the CDR3. V lost 1 base and J lost 5; bases outside the gene matches: 8. Here the CDR3 DNA reads TGTGCCAGTAGTATAGGGCCGGGACAGCTTAACAATGAGCAGTTCTTC. It codes for CASSIGPGQLNNEQFF.

The rearrangement uses TRBV19 and TRBJ1-4; D is undetermined. Trimming cost V 7 bases and J 5 bases, with 11 bases left between them. Germline V gene lookup returns CDR1 LNHDA and CDR2 SQIVND (reference sequence). The CDR3 runs 13 residues. CDR3 loop: CASKTHQNEKLFF. The CDR3 region has the DNA TGTGCCAGTAAAACACACCAAAATGAAAAACTGTTTTTT.

In this sample, this clone turned up once. The chain combines TRBV4-2 with TRBJ1-2; D remains ambiguous. The V end lost 0 bases, the J end lost 8 bases, and 19 bases lay between the germline ends. The CDR3 length is 16 residues. The V gene's germline CDR1 is LGHNA and CDR2 YNFKEQ. DNA for the CDR3: TGTGCCAGCAGCCAAGATTTGATCTTTGGGTGGGCAGGCTACACCTTC. This sequence encodes CASSQDLIFGWAGYTF.

V usage is TRBV30 and J usage is TRBJ2-5, with D possibly being TRBD2 (5 bases). CDR1 and CDR2 (germline): GTSNPN, SVGIG (reference sequence). Trimming took off 0 bases at V and 4 bases at J, with 15 bases between the two ends. The CDR3 has 15 amino acids. CDR3 loop: CAWSVWLGRGETQYF. CDR3 nucleotide sequence: TGTGCCTGGAGTGTATGGTTGGGGAGAGGAGAGACCCAGTACTTC.

This clone is a singleton in its sample. The chain uses TRBV10-3 and TRBJ2-7, with TRBD1 identical over 8 bases. The V gene's germline CDR1 is ENHRY and CDR2 SYGVKD. V shed 6 bases and J 6 bases; nucleotides not matched to a gene: 13. The CDR3 has 15 residues. CDR3 protein: CAISAGQGMASEQYF. DNA for the CDR3: TGTGCCATCAGCGCCGGACAGGGAATGGCGTCCGAGCAGTACTTC.

The gene calls are TRBV27 and TRBJ2-7; 11 bases are a match to TRBD2. The germline CDR1 and CDR2 sequences are MNHEY and SMNVEV (reference sequence). The CDR3 runs to 15 residues. Trimming removed 5 bases from V and 7 bases from J; junction bases left unmatched: 10. DNA for the CDR3: TGTGCCAGCAGTCGGGGACTAGCGGACGCCTGGGAGCAGTACTTC. Encoded protein: CASSRGLADAWEQYF.

In regard to this clone: Other nucleotide sequences in the sample specify the same CDR3. The genes are TRBV18 and TRBJ1-1, with a tentative D call TRBD1 (5 bases). Germline CDR1 reads KGHSH; CDR2 reads LQKENI. The CDR3 spans 13 residues. V dropped 6 bases and J dropped 2 bases, with 10 bases sitting between them. CDR3 residues: CASSPTENTEAFF. CDR3 DNA sequence: TGTGCCAGCTCCCCGACAGAAAACACTGAAGCTTTCTTT.

The V call is TRBV5-1, the J call TRBJ2-3; D might be TRBD2 (6 bases). Trimming pared 4 bases from V and 2 bases from J, leaving 11 bases between. The CDR3 extends over 14 amino acids. CDR1 is SGHRS and CDR2 is YFSETQ in the germline V gene. For the CDR3, the DNA is TGCGCCAGCAGCGTAGCGGCACCCACAGATACGCAGTATTTT. Protein sequence: CASSVAAPTDTQYF.

V gene TRBV9 combines with J gene TRBJ1-2, with no clear D. This CDR3 is 11 amino acids long. Between the trimmed V and J ends, which lost 4 bases and 2 bases, there was a span of 3 bases. Germline V gene sequence: CDR1 SGDLS, CDR2 YYNGEE. DNA for the CDR3: TGTGCCAGCAGCACAAACTATGGCTACACCTTC. This sequence encodes CASSTNYGYTF.

V and J are TRBV7-9 and TRBJ2-3, with D unclear. Germline CDR1 reads SEHNR; CDR2 reads FQNEAQ (reference sequence). Trimming removed 1 base at V and 1 base at J, with 3 bases between. CDR3 size: 13 residues. In DNA form, the CDR3 reads TGTGCCAGCAGCTTAGTCGGCACAGATACGCAGTATTTT. Its protein product is CASSLVGTDTQYF.